This TCR beta chain is from a study of T cell repertoires in cytomegalovirus infection. Background on the study: Evidence of both CMV infection and a matching HLA type came from public TCR beta signatures. Study conclusions and caveats: HLA-C-restricted CMV clonotypes gave the most frequent clonotype in two of eight donors. Adding up the frequency of public TCR beta families identified people who carried CMV plus the relevant HLA.

In the case of this clonotype: Its antigen is not known.

The junction had 6 bases not matched to a gene; V was cut back by 3 bases and J by 8 bases. The CDR3 length is 13 residues. Germline V gene sequence: CDR1 DFQATT, CDR2 SNEGSKA (reference sequence). One entry per CDR3 protein, called by TCRdb with MiXCR from the reads. The repertoire consists of 100,000 or so distinct CDR3 sequences, with 16% occurring once and the leading ten covering roughly 8%. Sequenced material: PBMCs. The clonotype comes from a human donor in good health (CMV status not recorded). Some clones in this sample may be carry-over from other donors' samples. The rearrangement uses TRBV20-1 and TRBJ2-7, with 11 bases fitting TRBD2. The CDR3 region has the DNA TGCAGTGCTAGCTCCCTAGCGGGGGGCCAGCAGTACTTC. This translates into CSASSLAGGQQYF.